One and the same sample provided the 9 T cell receptor beta chains below, sequenced in a study of blood T cells in healthy people across ages. Through a sample-barcoded 5' primer and a J-beta primer mix, a second PCR was run for 7 to 11 cycles. TCRdb passed the 5' RACE reads through MiXCR, listing each CDR3 protein once. The table records about 940,000 distinct CDR3 sequences, around 46% of them present only once. The sample was blood. The receptors originated from a man aged 25 to 40 in good health.

This clonotype was seen a few times. This rearrangement joins TRBV7-9 to TRBJ2-1; TRBD2 matches 10 bases. The CDR3 contains 16 residues. CDR1 and CDR2 (germline): SEHNR, FQNEAQ (reference sequence). J gave up 4 bases and V 2 bases, and 5 bases lay outside the gene matches. This chain's CDR3 is CASSLWLTSGYNEQFF. CDR3 bases: TGTGCCAGCAGCTTATGGTTGACTAGCGGGTACAATGAGCAGTTCTTC.

V is TRBV20-1 and J is TRBJ2-5; no reliable D call. The CDR3 runs to 13 residues. Germline CDR1 DFQATT, CDR2 SNEGSKA (reference sequence). The DNA of the CDR3 is TGCAGCGCCAGAAAACGACCTGAAGAGACCCAGTACTTC. This codes for CSARKRPEETQYF.

This clonotype was counted between two and nine times. The V gene is TRBV7-9, the J gene TRBJ1-1; 9 nucleotides match TRBD1. Germline CDR1 reads SEHNR; CDR2 reads FQNEAQ (reference sequence). The CDR3 extends over 15 amino acids. J lost 8 bases, V lost 5 bases, and 12 bases had no gene match. CDR3 sequence reads: CASSIKQGAGGEAFF. In DNA form, the CDR3 reads TGTGCCAGCAGCATAAAACAGGGGGCTGGAGGAGAAGCTTTCTTT.

The V and J genes are TRBV9 and TRBJ2-7; TRBD1 aligns across 10 bases. The V gene's germline CDR1 is SGDLS and CDR2 YYNGEE. The CDR3 extends over 15 amino acids. J gave up 2 bases and V 4 bases, and 6 bases lay outside the gene matches. Here the CDR3 DNA reads TGTGCCAGCAGCCCGGGACAGGGGTCCCCCTACGAGCAGTACTTC. Its protein is CASSPGQGSPYEQYF. Full variable domain (rest looked up from reference TRBV9 and TRBJ2-7): DSGVTQTPKHLITATGQRVTLRCSPRSGDLSVYWYQQSLDQGLQFLIQYYNGEERAKGNILERFSAQQFPDLHSELNLSSLELGDSALYFCASSPGQGSPYEQYFGPGTRLTVT.

This clonotype came up a few times. The chain uses TRBV27 and TRBJ2-7; D possibly corresponds to TRBD1 (5 bases). Germline lookup yields CDR1 MNHEY and CDR2 SMNVEV (reference sequence). This CDR3 is 14 amino acids long. V was cut by 2 bases and J by 6 bases, with 14 bases left in between. The DNA for the CDR3 is TGTGCCAGCAGTTTAGACAGCCGGGCGTTCGAGCAGTACTTC. Its protein is CASSLDSRAFEQYF.

This clonotype has a single count. V usage is TRBV28 and J usage is TRBJ1-1; 7 nucleotides match TRBD1. Germline V gene lookup returns CDR1 MDHEN and CDR2 SYDVKM. The CDR3 has 16 amino acids. J lost 4 bases, V lost 6 bases, and 14 bases had no gene match. In DNA form, the CDR3 reads TGTGCCAGCAGACTCACGAACAGGGGAGACAGCACTGAAGCTTTCTTT. This translates into CASRLTNRGDSTEAFF.

This clonotype was counted a few times. The chain couples TRBV6-5 to TRBJ2-1; TRBD1 matches at 7 bases. The CDR3 is 16 residues long. The germline V gene encodes CDR1 MNHEY and CDR2 SVGAGI. With V trimmed by 5 bases and J by 1 base, 8 bases remained unmatched. Here the CDR3 reads CASSSRPGGSYNEQFF. CDR3 DNA: TGTGCCAGCAGTAGTAGACCAGGGGGTTCCTACAATGAGCAGTTCTTC.

This clonotype was observed a handful of times. This rearrangement joins TRBV9 to TRBJ2-1; D ambiguous. V was shortened by 0 bases and J by 2 bases, with 3 bases between the two germline ends. Germline V CDR1 and CDR2: SGDLS, YYNGEE. The CDR3 length is 13 residues. CDR3: CASSVGTYNEQFF. The CDR3 bases are TGTGCCAGCAGCGTAGGAACCTACAATGAGCAGTTCTTC.

V is TRBV7-3 and J is TRBJ2-1; 7 bases are shared with TRBD2. The junction had 12 bases not matched to a gene; V was cut back by 5 bases and J by 8 bases. The CDR3 has 15 amino acids. CDR1 and CDR2 from the germline V gene are SGHTA and FQGTGA. DNA for the CDR3: TGTGCCAGCAGCCCCCGAGGGAGGGGTCTTGATGAGCAGTTCTTC. Amino acids: CASSPRGRGLDEQFF.